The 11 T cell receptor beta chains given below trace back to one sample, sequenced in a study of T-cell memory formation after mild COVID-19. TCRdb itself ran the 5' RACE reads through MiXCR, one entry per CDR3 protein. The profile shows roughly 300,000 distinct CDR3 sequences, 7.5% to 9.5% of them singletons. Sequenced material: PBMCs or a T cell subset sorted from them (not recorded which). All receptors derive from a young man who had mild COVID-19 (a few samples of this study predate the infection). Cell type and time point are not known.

The CDR3 bases are TGCAGTGCTGGCCCGGGGGGGGTCGGGACTGAAGCTTTCTTT. It translates to CSAGPGGVGTEAFF. V and J are TRBV20-1 and TRBJ1-1, with TRBD1 as a possible D gene (5 bases). Germline V gives CDR1 DFQATT, CDR2 SNEGSKA (reference sequence). The CDR3 is 14 amino acids. V lost 5 bases to trimming and J lost 5 bases, with 18 bases between them.

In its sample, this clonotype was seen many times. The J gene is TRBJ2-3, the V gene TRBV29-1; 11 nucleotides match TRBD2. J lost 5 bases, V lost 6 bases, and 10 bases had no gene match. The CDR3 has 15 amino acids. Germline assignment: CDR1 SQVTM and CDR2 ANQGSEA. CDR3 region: CSVEPTSGGVDTQYF. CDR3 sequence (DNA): TGCAGCGTCGAACCCACTAGCGGGGGTGTAGATACGCAGTATTTT.

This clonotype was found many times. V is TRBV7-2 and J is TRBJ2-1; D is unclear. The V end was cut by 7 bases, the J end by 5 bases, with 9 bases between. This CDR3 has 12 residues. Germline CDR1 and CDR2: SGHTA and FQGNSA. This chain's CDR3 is CASTASDNEQFF. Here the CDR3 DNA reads TGTGCCAGCACCGCGTCGGACAATGAGCAGTTCTTC.

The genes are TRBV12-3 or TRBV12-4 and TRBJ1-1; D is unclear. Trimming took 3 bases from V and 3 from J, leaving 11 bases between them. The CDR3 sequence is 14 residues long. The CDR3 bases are TGTGCCAGCAGTTTGAGGGCCCTGTACACTGAAGCTTTCTTT. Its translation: CASSLRALYTEAFF.

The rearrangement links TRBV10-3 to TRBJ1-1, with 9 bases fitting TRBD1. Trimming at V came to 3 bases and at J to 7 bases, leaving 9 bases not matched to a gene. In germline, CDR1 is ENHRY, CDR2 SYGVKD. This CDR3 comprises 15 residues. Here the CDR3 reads CAISDRGQGTNEAFF. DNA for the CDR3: TGTGCCATCAGTGATCGGGGACAGGGAACTAATGAAGCTTTCTTT.

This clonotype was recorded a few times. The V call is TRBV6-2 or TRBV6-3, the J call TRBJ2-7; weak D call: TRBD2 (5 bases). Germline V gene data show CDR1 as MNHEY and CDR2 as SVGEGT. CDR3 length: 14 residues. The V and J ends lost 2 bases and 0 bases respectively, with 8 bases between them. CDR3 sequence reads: CASSYEGSSYEQYV. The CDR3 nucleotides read TGTGCCAGCAGTTACGAAGGGAGCTCCTACGAGCAGTACGTC.

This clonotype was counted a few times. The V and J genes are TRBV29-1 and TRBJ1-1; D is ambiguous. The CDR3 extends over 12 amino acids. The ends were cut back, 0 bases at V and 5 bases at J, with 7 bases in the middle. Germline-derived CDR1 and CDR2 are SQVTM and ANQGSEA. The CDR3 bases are TGCAGCGTTGAAGACCGGAGGACTGAAGCTTTCTTT. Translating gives CSVEDRRTEAFF.

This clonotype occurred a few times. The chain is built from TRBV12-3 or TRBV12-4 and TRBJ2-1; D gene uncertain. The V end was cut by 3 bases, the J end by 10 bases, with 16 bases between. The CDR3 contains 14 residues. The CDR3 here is CASSFVAPRGEQFF. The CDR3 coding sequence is TGTGCCAGCAGTTTTGTAGCCCCCAGAGGAGAGCAGTTCTTC.

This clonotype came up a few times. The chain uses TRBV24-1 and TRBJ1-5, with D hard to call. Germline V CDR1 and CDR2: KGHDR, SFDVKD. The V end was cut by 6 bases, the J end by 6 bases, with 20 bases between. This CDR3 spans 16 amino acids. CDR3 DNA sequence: TGTGCCACCAGTCCCGGAGGCTTATCGACGAGTCAGCCCCAGCATTTT. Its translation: CATSPGGLSTSQPQHF.

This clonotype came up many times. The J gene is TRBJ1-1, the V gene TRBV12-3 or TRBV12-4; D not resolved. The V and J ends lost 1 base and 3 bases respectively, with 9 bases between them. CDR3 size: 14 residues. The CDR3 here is CASSLERFDTEAFF. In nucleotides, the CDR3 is TGTGCCAGCAGTTTAGAGCGTTTCGACACTGAAGCTTTCTTT.

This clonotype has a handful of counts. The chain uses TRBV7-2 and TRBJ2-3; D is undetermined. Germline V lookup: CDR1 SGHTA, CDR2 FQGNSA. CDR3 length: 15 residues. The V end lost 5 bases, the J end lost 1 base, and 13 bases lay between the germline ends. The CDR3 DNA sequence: TGTGCCAGCAGCATACGCGGATCTCGCACAGATACGCAGTATTTT. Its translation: CASSIRGSRTDTQYF.